A single sample is the source of the 8 T cell receptor beta chains below, sequenced in a study of monozygotic twins with inflammatory bowel disease. TCRdb re-called the 5' RACE reads; every CDR3 protein appears as one record, without DNA. Recorded for this sample: 80,000 or so distinct CDR3 sequences. The source material was blood. Receptors were obtained from a human donor with ulcerative colitis or Crohn's disease, or a healthy co-twin of an affected twin (not recorded which).

This chain uses TRBV20-1 with TRBJ2-5; with no DNA, the TCRdb D assignment of TRBD2 cannot be verified. The V gene's germline CDR1 is DFQATT and CDR2 SNEGSKA (reference sequence). The CDR3 runs to 14 residues. CDR3 region: CSPPGVGGPETQYF.

V gene TRBV7-8 combines with J gene TRBJ2-1; no DNA is available, so the TRBD1 call from TCRdb remains unchecked. Germline values: CDR1 SGHVS, CDR2 FQNEAQ. The CDR3 covers 16 residues. CDR3 in amino acids: CASSLAWGIVYNEQFF.

The rearrangement joins TRBV20-1 to TRBJ2-7; TCRdb calls TRBD1, which cannot be checked without DNA. The CDR3 is 16 residues long. CDR1 and CDR2 (germline): DFQATT, SNEGSKA (reference sequence). CDR3 protein: CSARGPESGLSYEQYF.

V and J are TRBV7-9 and TRBJ2-7. Germline CDR1 reads SEHNR; CDR2 reads FQNEAQ (reference sequence). This CDR3 contains 14 residues. The CDR3 protein is CASSLVATLYEQYF.

The chain has TRBV5-1 and TRBJ1-5. Germline CDR1 reads SGHRS; CDR2 reads YFSETQ. The CDR3 covers 14 residues. CDR3 in amino acids: CASSLAPGGQPQHF.

The rearrangement uses TRBV18 and TRBJ2-5; TCRdb gives TRBD2 as the D gene, but with no DNA this cannot be confirmed. The length of the CDR3 is 13 residues. CDR1 and CDR2 (germline): KGHSH, LQKENI. CDR3 residues: CASSAGLQETQYF.

The rearrangement uses TRBV4-1 and TRBJ1-3. Per the germline V gene, CDR1 is MGHRA and CDR2 is YSYEKL. The CDR3 has 15 amino acids. CDR3 amino acids: CASSPLPGYGNTIYF.

The V gene is TRBV12-3 or TRBV12-4, the J gene TRBJ1-5; the D call from TCRdb, TRBD1, cannot be confirmed without DNA. This CDR3 comprises 14 residues. The CDR3 spells CASSPVGRGQPQHF.